The clone carrying this TCR beta chain showed up many times. Its antigen remains unknown. TCRdb processed the PCR reads anew with MiXCR; each CDR3 protein has one entry. This table holds over 550,000 distinct CDR3 sequences, around 25% found once. Isolation of naive CD8 T cells was achieved by sorting on a CD8+CD4-CCR7+CD45RA+ phenotype. The source of the sample is a study of molecular identifiers for immune sequencing clone quantification. At the level of the study: Four portions were sequenced after RNA from approximately 20,000 or 100,000 naive CD8 cells was split five ways in replicates. Study-wide results and limits: More than 99% of effector molecules, versus under 1% of naive-cell molecules, belonged to clones above 20 RNA copies. Barcode collisions between identical TCR molecules could shrink estimates of highly expanded clone sizes.

The CDR3 loop spans 13 amino acids. Germline V gives CDR1 SGDLS, CDR2 YYNGEE. The V and J ends lost 0 bases and 0 bases respectively, with 3 bases between them. Sequenced input: naive CD8+ T cells from blood, with Jurkat cell RNA spiked in. The subset is: FACS-sorted CD8+CD4-CCR7+CD45RA+ naive T cells. The sequence derives from a human donor in good health. Some libraries in this study had Jurkat cell RNA spiked in. The rearrangement uses TRBV9 and TRBJ2-5; D is ambiguous. The CDR3 DNA sequence: TGTGCCAGCAGCGTAGCTAACCAAGAGACCCAGTACTTC. This sequence encodes CASSVANQETQYF.